The text below deals with one T cell receptor beta chain. The V gene lost 0 bases and the J gene lost 9 bases, with 14 bases spanning the gap. The CDR3 totals 14 residues. Germline V gene sequence: CDR1 SGHRS, CDR2 YFSETQ. The sample belongs to a study of shared clonotypes between healthy human individuals. As for the study in general: Participating donors consisted of two women and a few men aged 18 to 49.

None of the donors, who were healthy HIV-negative adults, had recently had acute infections or vaccinations. For each subset, genomic DNA was distributed in equal portions over several immunoSEQ plates. Amplification in unsorted PBMC replicate PCRs started from around 0.3 ug DNA, which equals approximately 28,000 T cell genomes. Measured with immunoSEQ multiplex PCR; TCRdb has only the in-frame clones, and not every one. The top ten clones hold about an eighth of a sample with 520,000 or so clones, around 74% of them seen once. The clonotype originates from a woman aged 40 to 49 in good health. Some clones in this sample may be carry-over from other donors' samples. The sequenced material came from PBMCs. The rearrangement joins TRBV5-1 to TRBJ2-3; no firm D call. The CDR3 bases are TGCGCCAGCAGCTTGGGGGGTCGGGTCCCCACGCAGTATTTT. Translated: CASSLGGRVPTQYF.